This TCR beta chain was captured by sequencing in a study of cytomegalovirus exposure and HLA in healthy donors. Study at large: A previous analysis identified 100 million to 120 million unique TCR beta sequences derived from about 180 million T cells. There were tens of millions of unique TCRs (from HLA-typed donors) in an early data release. Points from the study as a whole: Roughly uniform sequencing depth across donors was assumed, possibly incorrectly.

PCR amplification relied on 60 Vbeta primers (plus 13 Jbeta primers). Generated by immunoSEQ multiplex PCR, the TCRdb table keeps only in-frame clones and is missing some. The sample lists 200,000 to 250,000 clones; around nine tenths were seen once. In the case of this clone: Its cognate antigen is unknown.

Sequenced input: PBMCs. The source of this sequence is a woman aged 18-29 years in good health and CMV-seronegative.

Here the CDR3 DNA reads TGTGCCAGCAGCGACACCAGGGGGCGGGATGGCTACACCTTC. Encoded protein: CASSDTRGRDGYTF. V is TRBV9 and J is TRBJ1-2; 8 bases are shared with TRBD1. Germline CDR1 is SGDLS and CDR2 is YYNGEE. The CDR3 covers 14 residues. Germline trimming cut 3 bases from V and 6 bases from J; bases unmatched to any gene: 7.